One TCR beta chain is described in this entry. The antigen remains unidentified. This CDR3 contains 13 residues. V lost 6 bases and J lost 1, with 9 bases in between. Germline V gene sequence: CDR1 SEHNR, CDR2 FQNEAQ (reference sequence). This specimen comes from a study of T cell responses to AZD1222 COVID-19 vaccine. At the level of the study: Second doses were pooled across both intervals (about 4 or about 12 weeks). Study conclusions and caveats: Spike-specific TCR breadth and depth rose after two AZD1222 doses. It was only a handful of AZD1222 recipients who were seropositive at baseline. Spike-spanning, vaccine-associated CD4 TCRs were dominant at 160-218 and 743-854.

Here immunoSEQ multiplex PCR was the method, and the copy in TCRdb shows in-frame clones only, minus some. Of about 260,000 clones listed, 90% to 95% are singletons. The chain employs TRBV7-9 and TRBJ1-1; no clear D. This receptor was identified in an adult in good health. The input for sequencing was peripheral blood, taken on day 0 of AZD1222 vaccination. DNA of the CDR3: TGTGCCAGCAGGTGGGGAGCGAACACTGAAGCTTTCTTT. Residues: CASRWGANTEAFF.